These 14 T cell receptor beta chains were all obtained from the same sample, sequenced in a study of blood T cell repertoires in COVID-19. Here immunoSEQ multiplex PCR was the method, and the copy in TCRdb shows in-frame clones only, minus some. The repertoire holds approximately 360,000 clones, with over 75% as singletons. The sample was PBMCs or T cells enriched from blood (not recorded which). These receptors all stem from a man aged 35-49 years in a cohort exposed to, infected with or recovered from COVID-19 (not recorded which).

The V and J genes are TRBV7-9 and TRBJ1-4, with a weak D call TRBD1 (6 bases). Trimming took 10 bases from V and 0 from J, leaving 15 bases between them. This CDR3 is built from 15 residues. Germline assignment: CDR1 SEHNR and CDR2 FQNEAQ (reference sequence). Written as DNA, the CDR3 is TGTGCCATCCCTACAGGGATTGCAACTAATGAAAAACTGTTTTTT. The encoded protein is CAIPTGIATNEKLFF.

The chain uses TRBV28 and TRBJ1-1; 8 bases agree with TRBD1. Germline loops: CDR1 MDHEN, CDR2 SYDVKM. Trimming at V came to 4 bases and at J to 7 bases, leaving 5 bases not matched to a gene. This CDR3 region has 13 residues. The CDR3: CASSSGQGGEAFF. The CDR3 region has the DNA TGTGCCAGCAGTTCCGGACAGGGTGGTGAAGCTTTCTTT. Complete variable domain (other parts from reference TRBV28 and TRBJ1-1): DVKVTQSSRYLVKRTGEKVFLECVQDMDHENMFWYRQDPGLGLRLIYFSYDVKMKEKGDIPEGYSVSREKKERFSLILESASTNQTSMYLCASSSGQGGEAFFGQGTRLTVV.

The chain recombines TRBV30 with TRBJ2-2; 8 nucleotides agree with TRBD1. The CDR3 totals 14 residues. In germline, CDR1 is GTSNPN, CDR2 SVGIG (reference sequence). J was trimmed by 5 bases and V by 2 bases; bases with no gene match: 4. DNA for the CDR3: TGTGCCTGGAGTATTACAGGGGGTACCGGGGAGCTGTTTTTT. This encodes CAWSITGGTGELFF. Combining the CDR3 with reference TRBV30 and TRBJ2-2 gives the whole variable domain SQTIHQWPATLVQPVGSPLSLECTVEGTSNPNLYWYRQAAGRGLQLLFYSVGIGQISSEVPQNLSASRPQDRQFILSSKKLLLSDSGFYLCAWSITGGTGELFFGEGSRLTVL.

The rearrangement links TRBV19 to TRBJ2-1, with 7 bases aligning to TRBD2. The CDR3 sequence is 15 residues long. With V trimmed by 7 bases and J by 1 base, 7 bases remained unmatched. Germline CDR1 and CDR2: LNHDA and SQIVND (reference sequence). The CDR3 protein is CASNPGGRSYNEQFF. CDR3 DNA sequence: TGTGCCAGTAACCCGGGAGGAAGGTCCTACAATGAGCAGTTCTTC.

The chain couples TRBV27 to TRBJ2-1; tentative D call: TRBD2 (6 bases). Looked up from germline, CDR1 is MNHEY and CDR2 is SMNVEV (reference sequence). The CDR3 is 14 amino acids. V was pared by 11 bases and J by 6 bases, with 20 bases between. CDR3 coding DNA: TGTGCCGCCTCGGCTTCTAGCGCAAGCAATGAGCAGTTCTTC. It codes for CAASASSASNEQFF.

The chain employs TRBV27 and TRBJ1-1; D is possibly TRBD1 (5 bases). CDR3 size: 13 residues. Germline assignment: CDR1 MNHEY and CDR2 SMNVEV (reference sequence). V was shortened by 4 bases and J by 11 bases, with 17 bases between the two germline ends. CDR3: CASSSWQGRFAFF. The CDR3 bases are TGTGCCAGCAGTTCCTGGCAGGGTAGGTTCGCTTTCTTT.

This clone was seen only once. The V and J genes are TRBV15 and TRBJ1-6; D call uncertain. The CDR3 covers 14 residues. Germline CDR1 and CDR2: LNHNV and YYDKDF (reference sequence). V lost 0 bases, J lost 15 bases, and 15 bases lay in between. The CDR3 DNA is TGTGCCACCAGCAGAGAGGGTAGCGCCCACCTCCTCCACTTT. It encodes CATSREGSAHLLHF.

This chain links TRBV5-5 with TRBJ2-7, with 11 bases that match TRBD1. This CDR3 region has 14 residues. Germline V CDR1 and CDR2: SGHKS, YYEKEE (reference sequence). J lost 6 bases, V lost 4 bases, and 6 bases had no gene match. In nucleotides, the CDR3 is TGTGCCAGCAGCGCCCGGGACAGGGGGTTCGAGCAGTACTTC. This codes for CASSARDRGFEQYF.

CDR3 protein: CASRGDGTNEQYF. The DNA for the CDR3 is TGTGCCAGTCGGGGAGACGGGACTAACGAGCAGTACTTC. The rearrangement uses TRBV2 and TRBJ2-7; the match to TRBD2 covers 7 bases. The CDR3 is 13 residues long. The V and J ends lost 9 bases and 5 bases, in that order; junction bases with no gene match: 10. CDR1 is SNHLY, CDR2 FYNNEI, per germline.

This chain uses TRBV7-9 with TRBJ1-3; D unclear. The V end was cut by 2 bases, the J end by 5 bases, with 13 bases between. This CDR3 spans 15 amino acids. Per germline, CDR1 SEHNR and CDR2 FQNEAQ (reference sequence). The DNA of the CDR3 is TGTGCCAGCAGCTTATCGGGGTCGGTAAGAAACACCATATATTTT. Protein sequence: CASSLSGSVRNTIYF.

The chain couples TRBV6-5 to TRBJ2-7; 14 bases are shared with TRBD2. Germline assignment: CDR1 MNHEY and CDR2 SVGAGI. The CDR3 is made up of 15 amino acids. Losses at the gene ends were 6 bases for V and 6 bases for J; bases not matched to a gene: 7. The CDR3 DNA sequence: TGTGCCAGCAGGGGGACTAGCGGGAGTTCCGGCGAGCAGTACTTC. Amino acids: CASRGTSGSSGEQYF.

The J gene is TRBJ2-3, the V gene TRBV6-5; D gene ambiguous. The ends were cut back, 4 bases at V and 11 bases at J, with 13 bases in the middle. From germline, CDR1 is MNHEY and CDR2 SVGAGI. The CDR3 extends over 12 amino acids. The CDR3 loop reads CASSSTNSGQYF. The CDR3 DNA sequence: TGTGCCAGCAGTTCCACCAATAGTGGGCAGTATTTT.

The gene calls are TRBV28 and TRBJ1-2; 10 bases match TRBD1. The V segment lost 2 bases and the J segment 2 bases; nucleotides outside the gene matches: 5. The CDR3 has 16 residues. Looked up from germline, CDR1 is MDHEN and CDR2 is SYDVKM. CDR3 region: CASSLLRQGANYGYTF. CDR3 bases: TGTGCCAGCAGTTTACTCCGACAGGGGGCCAACTATGGCTACACCTTC.

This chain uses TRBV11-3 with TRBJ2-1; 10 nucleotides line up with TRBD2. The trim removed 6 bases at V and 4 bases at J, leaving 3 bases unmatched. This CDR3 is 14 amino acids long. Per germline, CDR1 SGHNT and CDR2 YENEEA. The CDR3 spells CASSSGRMYNEQFF. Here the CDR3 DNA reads TGTGCCAGCAGTAGCGGGAGGATGTACAATGAGCAGTTCTTC.